The source of this T cell receptor beta chain is a study of molecular identifiers for immune sequencing clone quantification. From the PCR reads, TCRdb called clonotypes with MiXCR, one entry per CDR3 protein. The profile shows more than 450,000 distinct CDR3 sequences, about 21% of them singletons. Sequencing input: naive CD8+ T cells from blood, with Jurkat cell RNA spiked in. Regarding subset: FACS-sorted CD8+CD4-CCR7+CD45RA+ naive T cells. This receptor was obtained from a human donor in good health. Some libraries in this study had Jurkat cell RNA spiked in.

As DNA, the CDR3 is TGTGCCAGTAGTATGATCAGAGGCGGCGGCACCGGGGAGCTGTTTTTT. It translates to CASSMIRGGGTGELFF. The chain couples TRBV19 to TRBJ2-2; D is unresolved. V was trimmed by 3 bases and J by 4 bases, leaving 15 bases between them. Germline CDR1 reads LNHDA; CDR2 reads SQIVND (reference sequence). The CDR3 loop spans 16 amino acids.